Listed here are 3 T cell receptor beta chains from one sample, sequenced in a study of cytomegalovirus exposure and HLA in healthy donors. PCR amplification relied on 60 Vbeta primers (plus 13 Jbeta primers). TCRdb keeps only in-frame clones here, not all; method: immunoSEQ multiplex PCR. The sample contains around 99,000 clones, about 77% of which appear only once. Specimen: PBMCs. Receptors originate from a man in his forties in good health and CMV-seronegative.

This clone was seen only a few times. The V call is TRBV28, the J call TRBJ2-7, with TRBD1 matching over 9 bases. The CDR3 extends over 15 amino acids. V dropped 6 bases and J dropped 3; count of bases not matched to a gene: 9. Per germline, CDR1 MDHEN and CDR2 SYDVKM. CDR3 in amino acids: CASRDGQGQFYEQYF. DNA of the CDR3: TGTGCCAGCAGGGACGGACAGGGGCAATTCTACGAGCAGTACTTC.

V gene TRBV6-5 combines with J gene TRBJ2-7; the match to TRBD1 covers 10 bases. This CDR3 contains 15 residues. Per germline, CDR1 MNHEY and CDR2 SVGAGI. After removal of 5 bases from V and 2 bases from J, the junction contained 6 bases not matched to a gene. CDR3 DNA: TGTGCCAGCAGTCGTCCCGGGACAGGGGCCTACGAGCAGTACTTC. As protein: CASSRPGTGAYEQYF.

This chain connects TRBV10-1 to TRBJ1-1; D is undetermined. Germline V gives CDR1 WNHNN, CDR2 SYGVQD (reference sequence). Trimming took off 0 bases at V and 5 bases at J, with 4 bases between the two ends. This CDR3 is 12 amino acids long. This chain's CDR3 is CASSESETEAFF. The CDR3 DNA reads as TGCGCCAGCAGTGAGTCGGAGACTGAAGCTTTCTTT.